This T cell receptor beta chain emerged from a study of T cells in Graves' hyperthyroidism and ophthalmopathy. From germline, CDR1 is MNHNS and CDR2 SASEGT. Trimming removed 3 bases from V and 11 bases from J; junction bases left unmatched: 10. CDR3 size: 14 residues. Study-level points and caveats: Most expanded thyroid clonotypes above 0.001 recurred in blood. Ophthalmopathy prediction by the model preceded onset by a median about 6.3 months.

TCR beta CDR3 regions were amplified from RNA transcripts. HTBI primers drove first-round RT-PCR of the TCR CDR3. Using its own MiXCR run on the multiplex PCR reads, TCRdb lists one record per CDR3 protein. In the table there are around 620,000 distinct CDR3 sequences, around 15% of which are singletons. The table lists this clonotype with a few counts. Its antigen is undetermined. The TCR was taken from a woman in her twenties or thirties with Graves' hyperthyroidism. The specimen was blood. The J gene is TRBJ1-5, the V gene TRBV6-1; 7 positions match TRBD1. The CDR3 reads CASSDGYRGETQHF. As DNA, the CDR3 is TGTGCCAGCAGTGATGGGTACAGGGGCGAGACCCAGCATTTT.